The 30 T cell receptor beta chains presented below share a single source sample, sequenced in a study of monozygotic twins with inflammatory bowel disease. From its re-call of the 5' RACE reads, TCRdb lists each CDR3 protein once, without DNA. Reported are over 200,000 distinct CDR3 sequences; the ten largest clones contain around 1.5%. Input material: blood. The source is a human donor with ulcerative colitis or Crohn's disease, or a healthy co-twin of an affected twin (not recorded which).

V gene TRBV5-5 combines with J gene TRBJ2-7; the TCRdb call, TRBD1, lacks DNA for checking. This CDR3 spans 14 amino acids. The germline gives CDR1 SGHKS, CDR2 YYEKEE (reference sequence). The CDR3 is CASRGRDTDAEQYF.

The chain uses TRBV12-3 or TRBV12-4 and TRBJ2-3; TCRdb calls TRBD1, which cannot be checked without DNA. The CDR3 runs 14 residues. CDR3 region: CASSYRDRSDTQYF.

The V gene is TRBV6-5, the J gene TRBJ1-2; checking the TCRdb D call of TRBD1 is not possible without DNA. Germline V gene lookup returns CDR1 MNHEY and CDR2 SVGAGI. This CDR3 comprises 16 residues. CDR3 residues: CASSSGSAGKEYGYTF.

The chain links TRBV20-1 to TRBJ1-5; TCRdb indicates TRBD1, and absent DNA this call remains unverified. The CDR3 totals 13 residues. Germline CDR1 is DFQATT and CDR2 is SNEGSKA (reference sequence). CDR3 sequence: CSVLGQNNQPQHF.

The genes are TRBV3-1 and TRBJ2-5; the D gene TCRdb calls, TRBD2, cannot be checked with no DNA. Germline V gene lookup returns CDR1 LGHDT and CDR2 YNNKEL (reference sequence). The CDR3 has 16 residues. The CDR3 region is CASSHLGLAVQETQYF.

CDR3 sequence: CASSQWGITNEKLFF. The V and J genes are TRBV14 and TRBJ1-4; TCRdb returns TRBD1, unconfirmable since there is no DNA. In germline, CDR1 is SGHDN, CDR2 FVKESK. The CDR3 covers 15 residues.

J is TRBJ1-1 and V is TRBV7-9; TCRdb lists TRBD1, though no DNA is available to test this call. CDR3 length: 12 amino acids. Germline CDR1 is SEHNR and CDR2 is FQNEAQ (reference sequence). The CDR3 here is CASSEQGPEAFF.

This sequence joins TRBV6-5 and TRBJ2-5; TCRdb gives TRBD1 as the D gene, but with no DNA this cannot be confirmed. The CDR3 consists of 15 residues. Per germline, CDR1 MNHEY and CDR2 SVGAGI. The CDR3 protein is CASSYGGGLLETQYF.

This chain connects TRBV20-1 to TRBJ2-7; as DNA is missing, the TRBD1 call by TCRdb cannot be tested. Per germline, CDR1 DFQATT and CDR2 SNEGSKA (reference sequence). This CDR3 comprises 13 residues. CDR3: CSANGQGSLEQYF.

The chain is built from TRBV2 and TRBJ2-2; the TCRdb call, TRBD2, lacks DNA for checking. CDR1 SNHLY and CDR2 FYNNEI come from the germline V gene. CDR3 length: 13 residues. CDR3: CASRGTITGELFF.

This chain connects TRBV27 to TRBJ2-3; absent DNA, TCRdb's TRBD1 call cannot be checked. The germline gives CDR1 MNHEY, CDR2 SMNVEV (reference sequence). This CDR3 contains 14 residues. CDR3 sequence reads: CASSFGTFLDTQYF.

The V gene is TRBV20-1, the J gene TRBJ2-5; with no DNA, the TCRdb D assignment of TRBD1 cannot be verified. In germline, CDR1 is DFQATT, CDR2 SNEGSKA (reference sequence). CDR3 length: 14 amino acids. CDR3: CSARLGALGETQYF.

The chain links TRBV11-2 to TRBJ2-2; TCRdb's D gene call, TRBD1, goes unchecked for lack of DNA. The CDR3 extends over 18 amino acids. Germline V CDR1 and CDR2: SGHAT, FQNNGV. The CDR3 loop is CASSLGRRDRAKTGELFF.

This chain uses TRBV7-2 with TRBJ2-3. This CDR3 region has 11 residues. The germline CDR1 and CDR2 sequences are SGHTA and FQGNSA. CDR3 amino acids: CASLRTDTQYF.

V usage is TRBV6-5 and J usage is TRBJ1-2; there is no DNA to check the TCRdb D call of TRBD1. The CDR3 covers 13 residues. In germline, CDR1 is MNHEY, CDR2 SVGAGI. The CDR3 sequence: CASSSTGTFGYTF.

The chain employs TRBV7-2 and TRBJ1-1. Per germline, CDR1 SGHTA and CDR2 FQGNSA. CDR3 size: 15 residues. This CDR3 reads CASSFLGLGNTEAFF.

This rearrangement joins TRBV10-3 to TRBJ2-7. The CDR3 sequence is 14 residues long. The germline V gene has CDR1 ENHRY and CDR2 SYGVKD. Here the CDR3 reads CAISGGQESYEQYF.

V and J are TRBV3-1 and TRBJ2-2; as DNA is missing, the TRBD1 call by TCRdb cannot be tested. CDR3 size: 16 residues. In germline, CDR1 is LGHDT, CDR2 YNNKEL (reference sequence). CDR3 amino acids: CASSQVRPGFSGELFF.

The chain recombines TRBV6-4 with TRBJ2-1; TCRdb's D call of TRBD2 is untestable without DNA. This CDR3 spans 13 amino acids. Per germline, CDR1 MRHNA and CDR2 SNTAGT. The chain's CDR3 is CASSDPPGREQFF.

The V call is TRBV3-1, the J call TRBJ2-2; TCRdb's assignment of TRBD2 cannot be checked, as there is no DNA. Per the germline V gene, CDR1 is LGHDT and CDR2 is YNNKEL (reference sequence). This CDR3 has 17 residues. This CDR3 is CASSHRGGRRGTGELFF.

The rearrangement uses TRBV7-2 and TRBJ2-5. The germline CDR1 and CDR2 sequences are SGHTA and FQGNSA. There are 15 residues in the CDR3. The CDR3 sequence is CASSLEGYPQETQYF. The full variable domain, with the rest looked up from reference TRBV7-2 and TRBJ2-5, is GAGVSQSPSNKVTEKGKDVELRCDPISGHTALYWYRQSLGQGLEFLIYFQGNSAPDKSGLPSDRFSAERTGGSVSTLTIQRTQQEDSAVYLCASSLEGYPQETQYFGPGTRLLVL.

V is TRBV12-3 or TRBV12-4 and J is TRBJ2-6; lacking DNA, the TRBD1 call made by TCRdb goes unchecked. CDR3 size: 18 residues. The CDR3 protein is CASSSTGGVLTGANVLTF.

This sequence joins TRBV9 and TRBJ1-2; as DNA is missing, the TRBD1 call by TCRdb cannot be tested. Germline values: CDR1 SGDLS, CDR2 YYNGEE. This CDR3 comprises 13 residues. The CDR3 reads CASSDGGSYGYTF.

V is TRBV18 and J is TRBJ1-4. CDR3 size: 14 residues. Germline V gene data show CDR1 as KGHSH and CDR2 as LQKENI. The CDR3: CASSPTDGNEKLFF.

This chain joins TRBV12-3 or TRBV12-4 and TRBJ1-1. This CDR3 comprises 14 residues. CDR3 residues: CASTGWGENTEAFF.

The gene calls are TRBV5-1 and TRBJ2-7; absent DNA, TCRdb's TRBD2 call cannot be checked. Germline loops: CDR1 SGHRS, CDR2 YFSETQ. CDR3 length equals 14 residues. CDR3 sequence reads: CASSFGTSEYEQYF.

V and J are TRBV20-1 and TRBJ2-7; TCRdb's D gene call, TRBD1, goes unchecked for lack of DNA. The CDR3 contains 16 residues. Germline values: CDR1 DFQATT, CDR2 SNEGSKA (reference sequence). CDR3 region: CSASKPWDSYTYEQYF.

The chain joins TRBV5-5 to TRBJ1-2. The CDR3 covers 13 residues. The germline CDR1 and CDR2 sequences are SGHKS and YYEKEE (reference sequence). The CDR3 reads CASSFRSNYGYTF. Supplemented by reference TRBV5-5 and TRBJ1-2, the full variable domain reads DAGVTQSPTHLIKTRGQQVTLRCSPISGHKSVSWYQQVLGQGPQFIFQYYEKEERGRGNFPDRFSARQFPNYSSELNVNALLLGDSALYLCASSFRSNYGYTFGSGTRLTVV.

V is TRBV5-1 and J is TRBJ2-2. In germline, CDR1 is SGHRS, CDR2 YFSETQ. The CDR3 totals 16 residues. This CDR3 reads CASTLAQFANTGELFF. Filled out from reference TRBV5-1 and TRBJ2-2, the complete variable domain reads KAGVTQTPRYLIKTRGQQVTLSCSPISGHRSVSWYQQTPGQGLQFLFEYFSETQRNKGNFPGRFSGRQFSNSRSEMNVSTLELGDSALYLCASTLAQFANTGELFFGEGSRLTVL.

This chain connects TRBV20-1 to TRBJ2-5. Germline assignment: CDR1 DFQATT and CDR2 SNEGSKA (reference sequence). This CDR3 is built from 13 residues. CDR3 residues: CSASRSHQETQYF.